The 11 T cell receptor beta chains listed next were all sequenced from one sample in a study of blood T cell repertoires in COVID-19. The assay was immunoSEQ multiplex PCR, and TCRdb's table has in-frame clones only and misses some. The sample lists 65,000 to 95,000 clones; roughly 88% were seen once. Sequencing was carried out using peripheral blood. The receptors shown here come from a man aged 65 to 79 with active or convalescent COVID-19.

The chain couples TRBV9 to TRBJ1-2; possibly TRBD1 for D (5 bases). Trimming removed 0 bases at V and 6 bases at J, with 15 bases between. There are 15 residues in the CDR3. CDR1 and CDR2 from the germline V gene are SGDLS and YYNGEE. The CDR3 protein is CASSVEGREENGYTF. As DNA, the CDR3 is TGTGCCAGCAGCGTAGAAGGCAGGGAGGAGAATGGCTACACCTTC. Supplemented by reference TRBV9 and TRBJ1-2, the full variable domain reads DSGVTQTPKHLITATGQRVTLRCSPRSGDLSVYWYQQSLDQGLQFLIQYYNGEERAKGNILERFSAQQFPDLHSELNLSSLELGDSALYFCASSVEGREENGYTFGSGTRLTVV.

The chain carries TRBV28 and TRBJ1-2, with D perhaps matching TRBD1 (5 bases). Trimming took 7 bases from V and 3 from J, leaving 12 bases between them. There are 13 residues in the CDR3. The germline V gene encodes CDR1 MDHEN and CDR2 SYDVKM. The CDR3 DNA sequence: TGTGCCAGCACCCTAAGGGGTTACTATGGCTACACCTTC. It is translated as CASTLRGYYGYTF.

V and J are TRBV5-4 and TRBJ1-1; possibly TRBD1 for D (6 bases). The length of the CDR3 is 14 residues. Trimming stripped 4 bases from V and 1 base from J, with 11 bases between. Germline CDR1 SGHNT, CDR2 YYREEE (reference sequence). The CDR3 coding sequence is TGTGCCAGCAGCCGACAACAGGGGAACACTGAAGCTTTCTTT. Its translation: CASSRQQGNTEAFF.

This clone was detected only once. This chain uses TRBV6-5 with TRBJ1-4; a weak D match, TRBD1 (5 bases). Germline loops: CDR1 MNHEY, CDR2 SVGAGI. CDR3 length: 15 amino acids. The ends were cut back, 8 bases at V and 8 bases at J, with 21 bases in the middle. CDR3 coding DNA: TGTGCCAGCGGGCAATTTCAGGGTCTGAGCGAAAAACTGTTTTTT. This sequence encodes CASGQFQGLSEKLFF.

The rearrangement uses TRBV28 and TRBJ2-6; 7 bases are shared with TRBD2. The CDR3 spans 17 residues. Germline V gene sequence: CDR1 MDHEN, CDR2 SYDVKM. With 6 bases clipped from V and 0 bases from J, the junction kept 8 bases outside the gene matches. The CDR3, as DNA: TGTGCCAGCAGGACTACCGGGGGGAGCTCTGGGGCCAACGTCCTGACTTTC. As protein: CASRTTGGSSGANVLTF.

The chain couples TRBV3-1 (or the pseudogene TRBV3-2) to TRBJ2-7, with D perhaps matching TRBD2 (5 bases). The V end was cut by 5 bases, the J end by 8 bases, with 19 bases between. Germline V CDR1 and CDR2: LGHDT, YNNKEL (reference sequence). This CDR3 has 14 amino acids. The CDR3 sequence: CASSVTTRAPQQYF. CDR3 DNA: TGTGCCAGCAGCGTGACCACTAGAGCCCCCCAGCAGTACTTC.

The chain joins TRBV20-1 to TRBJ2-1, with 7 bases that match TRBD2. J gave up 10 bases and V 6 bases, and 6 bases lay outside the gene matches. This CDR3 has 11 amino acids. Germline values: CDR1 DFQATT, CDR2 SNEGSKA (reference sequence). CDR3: CSATRLAEQFF. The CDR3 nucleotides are TGCAGTGCCACTAGACTAGCCGAGCAGTTCTTC.

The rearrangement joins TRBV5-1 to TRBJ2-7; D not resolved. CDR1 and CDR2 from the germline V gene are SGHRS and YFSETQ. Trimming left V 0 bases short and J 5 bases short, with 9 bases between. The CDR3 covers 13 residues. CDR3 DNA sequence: TGCGCCAGCAGCTTGGTCAGGTTTGACGAGCAGTACTTC. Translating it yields CASSLVRFDEQYF.

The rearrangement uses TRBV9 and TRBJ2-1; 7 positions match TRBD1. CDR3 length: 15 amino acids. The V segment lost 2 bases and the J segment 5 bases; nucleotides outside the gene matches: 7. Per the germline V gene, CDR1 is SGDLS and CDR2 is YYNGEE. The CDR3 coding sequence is TGTGCCAGCAGCGTCGACAGGGCAGCCCACAATGAGCAGTTCTTC. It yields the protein CASSVDRAAHNEQFF.

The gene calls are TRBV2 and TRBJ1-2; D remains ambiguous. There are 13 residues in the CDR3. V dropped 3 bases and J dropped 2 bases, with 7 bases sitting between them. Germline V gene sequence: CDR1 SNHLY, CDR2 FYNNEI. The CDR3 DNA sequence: TGTGCCAGCAGTGAGACACTCAACTATGGCTACACCTTC. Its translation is CASSETLNYGYTF.

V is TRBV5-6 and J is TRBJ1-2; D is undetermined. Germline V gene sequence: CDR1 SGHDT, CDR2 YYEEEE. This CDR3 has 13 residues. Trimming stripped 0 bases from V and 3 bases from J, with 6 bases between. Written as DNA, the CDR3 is TGTGCCAGCAGCTTGGCTCCCTACTATGGCTACACCTTC. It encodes CASSLAPYYGYTF.